This T cell receptor beta chain was obtained from a study of beta chain features in type 1 diabetes. Comment on this clone: The antigen is not known.

Whole-study findings and limits: In all four CD4+ subsets, TCRB CDR3 length was significantly, moderately reduced in type 1 diabetes.

The investigators reverse transcribed all of the isolated RNA, so they sequenced expressed TCRB transcripts. TCRdb's copy holds only in-frame clones and misses some; the assay was immunoSEQ multiplex PCR. The sample includes more than 300,000 clones, about 16% seen only once; the top ten take approximately 0.019%. The TCR sequence derives from a woman between 18 and 30 years old in good health. Input material: naive CD4+ T cells from blood.

The DNA of the CDR3 is TGTGCCAGCAGCTCGGGACCCCGGGACAGTTTTATTCATGAGCAGTTCTTC. Its protein product is CASSSGPRDSFIHEQFF. The V call is TRBV13, the J call TRBJ2-1, with 7 bases fitting TRBD1. The V gene end was trimmed by 4 bases and the J gene end by 8 bases; junction bases not matched to a gene: 17. In germline, CDR1 is PRHDT, CDR2 FYEKMQ (reference sequence). This CDR3 is built from 17 residues. The full variable domain, with the rest looked up from reference TRBV13 and TRBJ2-1, is AAGVIQSPRHLIKEKRETATLKCYPIPRHDTVYWYQQGPGQDPQFLISFYEKMQSDKGSIPDRFSAQQFSDYHSELNMSSLELGDSALYFCASSSGPRDSFIHEQFFGPGTRLTVL.